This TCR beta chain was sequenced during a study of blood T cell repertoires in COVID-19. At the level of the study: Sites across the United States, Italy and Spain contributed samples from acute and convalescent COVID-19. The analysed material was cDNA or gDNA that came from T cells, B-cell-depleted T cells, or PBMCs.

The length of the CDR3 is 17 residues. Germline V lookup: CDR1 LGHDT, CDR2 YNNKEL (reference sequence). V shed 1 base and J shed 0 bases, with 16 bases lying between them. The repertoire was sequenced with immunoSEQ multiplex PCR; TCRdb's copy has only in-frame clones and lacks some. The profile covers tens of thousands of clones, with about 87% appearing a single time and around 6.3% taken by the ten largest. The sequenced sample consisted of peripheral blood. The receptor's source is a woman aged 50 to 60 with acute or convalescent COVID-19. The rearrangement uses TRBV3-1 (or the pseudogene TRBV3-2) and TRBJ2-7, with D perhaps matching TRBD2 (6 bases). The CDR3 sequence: CASSQASTLGGSYEQYF. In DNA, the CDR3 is TGTGCCAGCAGCCAAGCCAGCACACTCGGGGGCTCCTACGAGCAGTACTTC.